This TCR beta chain was sequenced in a study of shared clonotypes between healthy human individuals. Sequencing was performed with immunoSEQ multiplex PCR; in TCRdb, only in-frame clones are kept and a portion is missing. The sample comprises some 2,000,000 clones, 85% to 95% of which are singletons, and 0.13% rests with the top ten. Germline CDR1 MNHNS, CDR2 SASEGT. This CDR3 comprises 14 residues. V shed 1 base and J shed 8 bases, with 13 bases lying between them. This receptor was obtained from a man between 18 and 35 years old in good health. Sequenced sample: naive CD4+ T cells sorted from blood. Subset defined: CD45RA+ positively selected. V usage is TRBV6-1 and J usage is TRBJ2-3, with D unresolved. In nucleotides, the CDR3 is TGTGCCAGCAGTGAAGTCCTCATAGTACCTACGCAGTATTTT. This encodes CASSEVLIVPTQYF.